The 22 T cell receptor beta chains given below trace back to one sample, sequenced in a study of blood T cells in healthy people across ages. A second PCR of 7 to 11 cycles used a sample-barcoded 5' primer and a J-beta primer mix. Via MiXCR, TCRdb re-called the 5' RACE reads, giving one row per CDR3 protein. The table lists fewer than 2 million distinct CDR3 sequences, roughly 43% of them singletons. Specimen: blood. These TCRs come from a human donor in good health.

This chain uses TRBV7-9 with TRBJ2-3; TRBD1 aligns across 10 bases. The CDR3 totals 15 residues. The junction had 8 bases not matched to a gene; V was cut back by 5 bases and J by 6 bases. Per germline, CDR1 SEHNR and CDR2 FQNEAQ (reference sequence). The CDR3 sequence: CASSPGTGDADTQYF. CDR3 bases: TGTGCCAGCAGCCCCGGGACAGGGGATGCGGATACGCAGTATTTT.

This rearrangement joins TRBV5-1 to TRBJ1-1, with D perhaps TRBD1 (5 bases). CDR1 is SGHRS, CDR2 YFSETQ, per germline. The CDR3 contains 14 residues. Trimming stripped 5 bases from V and 3 bases from J, with 14 bases between. The DNA for the CDR3 is TGCGCCAGCAGATATGACATGGGGGACACTGAAGCTTTCTTT. As protein: CASRYDMGDTEAFF.

This clonotype was seen a handful of times. The chain recombines TRBV10-2 with TRBJ2-7; D remains unclear. Between the trimmed V and J ends, which lost 6 bases and 2 bases, there was a span of 11 bases. In germline, CDR1 is WSHSY, CDR2 SAAADI. The CDR3 covers 13 residues. CDR3 DNA: TGCGCCAGCAGAATTGACAAAGCCTACGAGCAGTACTTC. It specifies CASRIDKAYEQYF.

J is TRBJ2-7 and V is TRBV2; 11 nucleotides agree with TRBD1. Germline V gene lookup returns CDR1 SNHLY and CDR2 FYNNEI. CDR3 length: 14 residues. J lost 4 bases, V lost 8 bases, and 7 bases had no gene match. The CDR3 nucleotides read TGTGCCAGCTCCGGGACAGGGGGTTTATACGAGCAGTACTTC. Its translation: CASSGTGGLYEQYF.

The J gene is TRBJ1-4, the V gene TRBV4-3; 8 bases line up with TRBD1. In germline, CDR1 is LGHNA, CDR2 YSLEER. This CDR3 comprises 16 residues. V dropped 4 bases and J dropped 3; count of bases not matched to a gene: 7. The CDR3 region has the DNA TGCGCCAGCAGCCGGAACCCGGGACAGGCTAATGAAAAACTGTTTTTT. Encoded protein: CASSRNPGQANEKLFF.

This clonotype was seen a handful of times. The chain recombines TRBV7-8 with TRBJ2-2; 9 bases are a match to TRBD1. V lost 3 bases, J lost 2 bases, and 7 bases stayed unmatched. In germline, CDR1 is SGHVS, CDR2 FQNEAQ. The CDR3 is 17 amino acids. The CDR3 DNA reads TGTGCCAGCAGCTTGCGCCCGGGACAGGGTAACACCGGGGAGCTGTTTTTT. Residues: CASSLRPGQGNTGELFF.

There are a few counts of this clonotype. The chain is built from TRBV5-1 and TRBJ2-7; 8 nucleotides align to TRBD1. The junction had 14 bases not matched to a gene; V was cut back by 3 bases and J by 6 bases. The CDR3 is 16 residues long. Germline CDR1 is SGHRS and CDR2 is YFSETQ. In nucleotides, the CDR3 is TGCGCCAGCAGCTCGACCGGGACAGGCATCGGTGTCGAGCAGTACTTC. Residues: CASSSTGTGIGVEQYF.

In its sample, this clonotype was seen a few times. The chain couples TRBV5-6 to TRBJ2-7; no clear D gene. Trimming stripped 0 bases from V and 2 bases from J, with 9 bases between. The CDR3 runs 14 residues. Germline V gene data show CDR1 as SGHDT and CDR2 as YYEEEE. The CDR3 nucleotides read TGTGCCAGCAGCTTGGGTGAACCCGCCTACGAGCAGTACTTC. Protein: CASSLGEPAYEQYF.

With respect to this clonotype: A read error may explain this, as a much larger clone is one base away. J is TRBJ2-5 and V is TRBV20-1, with D possibly being TRBD1 or TRBD2 (6 bases each). Germline assignment: CDR1 DFQATT and CDR2 SNEGSKA (reference sequence). This CDR3 region has 16 residues. The DNA for the CDR3 is TGCAGTACTAGGGACTCTATGACAGGATACCAAGAGACCCAGTACTTC. Translation gives CSTRDSMTGYQETQYF.

This clonotype appeared a few times. The chain has TRBV12-3 or TRBV12-4 and TRBJ1-2, with a weak D call TRBD1 (6 bases). Trimming took off 7 bases at V and 4 bases at J, with 13 bases between the two ends. This CDR3 is built from 13 residues. DNA for the CDR3: TGTGCCAGCAAGGACAGACAGAGCTATGGCTACACCTTC. It is translated as CASKDRQSYGYTF.

V is TRBV3-1 and J is TRBJ1-2; D is ambiguous. The CDR3 extends over 14 amino acids. Germline V gene lookup returns CDR1 LGHDT and CDR2 YNNKEL (reference sequence). V was cut by 7 bases and J by 8 bases, with 20 bases left in between. CDR3 protein: CASTRNLQSMGYTF. In nucleotides, the CDR3 is TGTGCCAGCACCCGAAACCTCCAGTCGATGGGCTACACCTTC. The full variable domain, completed using reference TRBV3-1 and TRBJ1-2, is DTAVSQTPKYLVTQMGNDKSIKCEQNLGHDTMYWYKQDSKKFLKIMFSYNNKELIINETVPNRFSPKSPDKAHLNLHINSLELGDSAVYFCASTRNLQSMGYTFGSGTRLTVV.

The DNA for the CDR3 is TGTGCCAGCAGCTTCCCTCAGGAGGTAACAGGCGCTACTTCGTCTAGCACAGATACGCAGTATTTT. It translates to CASSFPQEVTGATSSSTDTQYF. The chain joins TRBV7-8 to TRBJ2-3; D is possibly TRBD1 or TRBD2 (5 bases each). Germline lookup yields CDR1 SGHVS and CDR2 FQNEAQ. The V and J ends lost 3 bases and 0 bases respectively, with 31 bases between them. The CDR3 has 22 residues.

The rearrangement joins TRBV20-1 to TRBJ2-3, with D perhaps matching TRBD2 (6 bases). V gave up 4 bases and J gave up 7 bases, with 12 bases separating them. The CDR3 is 12 residues long. Looked up from germline, CDR1 is DFQATT and CDR2 is SNEGSKA (reference sequence). The CDR3 DNA follows: TGCAGTGCTAAACGGGACTCCTATACGCAGTATTTT. The encoded protein is CSAKRDSYTQYF.

The table lists this clonotype with a few counts. This rearrangement joins TRBV20-1 to TRBJ1-1; 8 nucleotides match TRBD1. V was pared by 1 base and J by 3 bases, with 4 bases of the junction left unmatched. The CDR3 extends over 14 amino acids. The V gene's germline CDR1 is DFQATT and CDR2 SNEGSKA (reference sequence). The DNA for the CDR3 is TGCAGTGCTAGAGTTCCGGACAGGGACACTGAAGCTTTCTTT. Residues: CSARVPDRDTEAFF.

The chain uses TRBV12-3 or TRBV12-4 and TRBJ2-5; 8 bases are shared with TRBD1. There are 16 residues in the CDR3. After removal of 3 bases from V and 0 bases from J, the junction contained 6 bases not matched to a gene. Written as DNA, the CDR3 is TGTGCCAGCAGTTTCGAGACAGGGGCCTACCAAGAGACCCAGTACTTC. Translated, it gives CASSFETGAYQETQYF.

This chain connects TRBV29-1 to TRBJ1-1, with D possibly TRBD1 on 5 matching bases. CDR1 and CDR2 from the germline V gene are SQVTM and ANQGSEA. This CDR3 is 15 amino acids long. With 7 bases removed from V and 1 base from J, the gap between germline ends came to 19 bases. In DNA form, the CDR3 reads TGCAGCGCCGAAGTTCTGGGGGTAGGGAACACTGAAGCTTTCTTT. Translation: CSAEVLGVGNTEAFF.

This clonotype has only a few counts. This sequence joins TRBV7-2 and TRBJ1-6; D unresolved. Trimming removed 3 bases from V and 0 bases from J, with 6 bases in between. The germline V gene encodes CDR1 SGHTA and CDR2 FQGNSA. This CDR3 region has 15 residues. CDR3 amino acids: CASSFKGSYNSPLHF. CDR3 nucleotides: TGTGCCAGCAGCTTCAAAGGCTCCTATAATTCACCCCTCCACTTT.

The chain recombines TRBV7-2 with TRBJ2-1; 13 nucleotides agree with TRBD2. The trim removed 5 bases at V and 6 bases at J, leaving 4 bases unmatched. The CDR3 spans 15 residues. Germline CDR1 and CDR2: SGHTA and FQGNSA. CDR3 in DNA: TGTGCCAGCAGCGGACTAGCGGGGGATTTCAATGAGCAGTTCTTC. It codes for CASSGLAGDFNEQFF.

For the CDR3, the DNA is TGCGCCAGCAGCTTGTCGGTCGGGACCTACGAGCAGTACTTC. This encodes CASSLSVGTYEQYF. The chain combines TRBV5-1 with TRBJ2-7, with D possibly being TRBD2 (5 bases). CDR1 and CDR2 from the germline V gene are SGHRS and YFSETQ. This CDR3 spans 14 amino acids. V lost 1 base to trimming and J lost 2 bases, with 10 bases between them. Together with reference TRBV5-1 and TRBJ2-7, the CDR3 gives the full variable domain: KAGVTQTPRYLIKTRGQQVTLSCSPISGHRSVSWYQQTPGQGLQFLFEYFSETQRNKGNFPGRFSGRQFSNSRSEMNVSTLELGDSALYLCASSLSVGTYEQYFGPGTRLTVT.

The V gene is TRBV4-1, the J gene TRBJ1-1, with 8 bases aligning to TRBD1. The germline gives CDR1 MGHRA, CDR2 YSYEKL. V lost 4 bases, J lost 6 bases, and 16 bases stayed unmatched. This CDR3 comprises 17 residues. The CDR3 sequence is CASSPEETGARRSEAFF. CDR3 coding DNA: TGCGCCAGCAGCCCCGAGGAGACAGGGGCCCGGCGGTCTGAAGCTTTCTTT.

This clonotype has ten or more counts. V and J are TRBV9 and TRBJ2-3; perhaps TRBD1 as D (6 bases). The CDR3 totals 14 residues. Trimming took off 3 bases at V and 5 bases at J, with 13 bases between the two ends. Germline V gene sequence: CDR1 SGDLS, CDR2 YYNGEE. The CDR3 sequence is CASSATGQGDTQYF. The CDR3 nucleotides read TGTGCCAGCAGCGCCACAGGGCAAGGAGATACGCAGTATTTT.

In this sample, this clonotype turned up many times. The rearrangement uses TRBV15 and TRBJ2-3, with D uncertain. Between the trimmed V and J ends, which lost 0 bases and 5 bases, there was a span of 9 bases. CDR1 and CDR2 (germline): LNHNV, YYDKDF (reference sequence). This CDR3 contains 14 residues. CDR3 residues: CATSRDRVLDTQYF. The CDR3 DNA follows: TGTGCCACCAGCAGAGATCGAGTCCTAGATACGCAGTATTTT.